The 28 T cell receptor beta chains below were found in one sample sequenced in a study of T cells expressing NK-cell markers. No DNA is given; TCRdb re-called the 5' RACE reads and lists each CDR3 protein once. The sample's table shows over 100,000 distinct CDR3 sequences. The sequencing input was blood T cells: a sorted CD56 or NKG2C T cell subset, CD4+ or CD8+ T cells, or bulk PBMC T cells (not recorded which). The receptors shown here come from a woman between 18 and 69 years old in good health.

This chain joins TRBV29-1 and TRBJ1-2. Per the germline V gene, CDR1 is SQVTM and CDR2 is ANQGSEA. The CDR3 has 12 amino acids. The CDR3 spells CSVDLQSRGYTF.

The J gene is TRBJ2-1, the V gene TRBV5-1; TCRdb picks TRBD1, but there is no DNA to check that call. The CDR3 covers 14 residues. Germline V CDR1 and CDR2: SGHRS, YFSETQ. CDR3 sequence: CASSFGPGDNEQFF.

V gene TRBV27 combines with J gene TRBJ2-1; TCRdb's D call, TRBD1, is unchecked because there is no DNA. The length of the CDR3 is 15 residues. Germline V gene data show CDR1 as MNHEY and CDR2 as SMNVEV (reference sequence). Here the CDR3 reads CASSLYGGDYNEQFF.

V gene TRBV7-3 combines with J gene TRBJ2-1; with no DNA, the TCRdb D assignment of TRBD2 cannot be verified. This CDR3 has 13 residues. Germline-derived CDR1 and CDR2 are SGHTA and FQGTGA. The chain's CDR3 is CASSLQGSREQFF. The complete variable domain, with remaining parts taken from reference TRBV7-3 and TRBJ2-1, reads GAGVSQTPSNKVTEKGKYVELRCDPISGHTALYWYRQSLGQGPEFLIYFQGTGAADDSGLPNDRFFAVRPEGSVSTLKIQRTERGDSAVYLCASSLQGSREQFFGPGTRLTVL.

This chain joins TRBV20-1 and TRBJ2-7; TCRdb names TRBD2, which stays unverified in the absence of DNA. Germline-derived CDR1 and CDR2 are DFQATT and SNEGSKA (reference sequence). This CDR3 has 16 amino acids. The CDR3 sequence is CSARDNGLAGGDEQYF.

This chain connects TRBV7-9 to TRBJ2-3. CDR1 is SEHNR and CDR2 is FQNEAQ in the germline V gene (reference sequence). This CDR3 has 14 residues. CDR3 amino acids: CASSLMGSEDTQYF.

The CDR3 here is CASSEASGRANEKLFF. The V and J genes are TRBV6-1 and TRBJ1-4; as DNA is missing, the TRBD1 call by TCRdb cannot be tested. Germline-derived CDR1 and CDR2 are MNHNS and SASEGT. This CDR3 contains 16 residues.

The chain combines TRBV5-1 with TRBJ2-1; checking the TCRdb D call of TRBD2 is not possible without DNA. This CDR3 has 17 amino acids. Germline V lookup: CDR1 SGHRS, CDR2 YFSETQ. The CDR3 here is CASSLGSRSGTYNEQFF.

The chain links TRBV20-1 to TRBJ2-7; TCRdb indicates TRBD1, and absent DNA this call remains unverified. The germline CDR1 and CDR2 sequences are DFQATT and SNEGSKA (reference sequence). The CDR3 covers 13 residues. CDR3 in amino acids: CSARGAEPYEQYF.

V gene TRBV4-3 combines with J gene TRBJ2-3; TCRdb's D gene call, TRBD2, goes unchecked for lack of DNA. The CDR3 spans 18 residues. Per the germline V gene, CDR1 is LGHNA and CDR2 is YSLEER. The CDR3: CASSQTSGGDTAPDTQYF.

V usage is TRBV6-5 and J usage is TRBJ2-7; the TRBD1 assignment by TCRdb is unverifiable without DNA. This CDR3 contains 19 residues. Germline V gene sequence: CDR1 MNHEY, CDR2 SVGAGI. Here the CDR3 reads CASSYVRDRGFIPTYEQYF.

The V and J genes are TRBV12-3 or TRBV12-4 and TRBJ1-2; TCRdb indicates TRBD1, and absent DNA this call remains unverified. The length of the CDR3 is 15 residues. CDR3 protein: CASSYTGTGGYGYTF.

The chain recombines TRBV29-1 with TRBJ2-7. The CDR3 is made up of 13 amino acids. CDR1 is SQVTM and CDR2 is ANQGSEA in the germline V gene. This chain's CDR3 is CSVQGGNSYEQYF.

The V and J genes are TRBV20-1 and TRBJ2-2. Germline V CDR1 and CDR2: DFQATT, SNEGSKA (reference sequence). The CDR3 extends over 15 amino acids. This chain's CDR3 is CSAHREAGEMGELFF.

The CDR3 reads CASSFGTSGSYEQYF. The V call is TRBV19, the J call TRBJ2-7; without DNA, the TCRdb call of TRBD2 cannot be checked. Germline assignment: CDR1 LNHDA and CDR2 SQIVND (reference sequence). This CDR3 is 15 amino acids long.

V and J are TRBV7-9 and TRBJ1-1. Germline CDR1 reads SEHNR; CDR2 reads FQNEAQ (reference sequence). CDR3 size: 15 residues. CDR3 residues: CASRIVTRRATEAFF.

This chain uses TRBV7-6 with TRBJ2-3; TCRdb reports TRBD2, a call that lacks DNA to check it against. The CDR3 extends over 17 amino acids. The germline CDR1 and CDR2 sequences are SGHVS and FNYEAQ. CDR3 residues: CASSLGLAGGSTDTQYF. The full variable domain, its missing parts supplied by reference TRBV7-6 and TRBJ2-3, is GAGVSQSPRYKVTKRGQDVALRCDPISGHVSLYWYRQALGQGPEFLTYFNYEAQQDKSGLPNDRFSAERPEGSISTLTIQRTEQRDSAMYRCASSLGLAGGSTDTQYFGPGTRLTVL.

The V gene is TRBV7-6, the J gene TRBJ2-3; TCRdb lists TRBD2, though no DNA is available to test this call. Germline V gene lookup returns CDR1 SGHVS and CDR2 FNYEAQ. The length of the CDR3 is 15 residues. The CDR3 loop is CASSLLGEESDTQYF.

The chain has TRBV29-1 and TRBJ2-1; TCRdb proposes TRBD1, but this gene call is untestable without DNA. CDR1 and CDR2 (germline): SQVTM, ANQGSEA. The CDR3 is 13 residues long. CDR3 amino acids: CSVAAQVGNEQFF.

The gene calls are TRBV7-2 and TRBJ2-5; TCRdb selects TRBD2, and the lack of DNA leaves this call unchecked. CDR1 is SGHTA and CDR2 is FQGNSA in the germline V gene. The CDR3 totals 14 residues. This chain's CDR3 is CASSFGTSGETQYF.

The chain couples TRBV15 to TRBJ2-3; TCRdb returns TRBD2, unconfirmable since there is no DNA. CDR3 size: 15 residues. CDR1 and CDR2 from the germline V gene are LNHNV and YYDKDF (reference sequence). The CDR3 sequence is CATSRDLGSSVTQYF.

J is TRBJ2-7 and V is TRBV28; TCRdb lists TRBD2, though no DNA is available to test this call. Germline CDR1 MDHEN, CDR2 SYDVKM. The CDR3 sequence is 17 residues long. The CDR3 sequence is CASSLPLAGKEGYEQYF.

The V gene is TRBV5-5, the J gene TRBJ2-7; without DNA, the TCRdb call of TRBD2 cannot be checked. Germline V CDR1 and CDR2: SGHKS, YYEKEE (reference sequence). The CDR3 has 15 amino acids. The CDR3 loop is CASSLKSSLSYEQYF.

The chain uses TRBV30 and TRBJ2-1; the D gene TCRdb calls, TRBD2, cannot be checked with no DNA. CDR1 and CDR2 (germline): GTSNPN, SVGIG (reference sequence). The CDR3 covers 15 residues. The CDR3 is CAWSGLGLAHNEQFF.

The chain joins TRBV12-3 or TRBV12-4 to TRBJ2-6; TCRdb reports TRBD1, a call that lacks DNA to check it against. The CDR3 is 17 residues long. CDR3 in amino acids: CASSFALGGPGANVLTF.

The V call is TRBV7-9, the J call TRBJ1-2; TCRdb's assignment of TRBD1 cannot be checked, as there is no DNA. CDR3 length: 15 amino acids. Looked up from germline, CDR1 is SEHNR and CDR2 is FQNEAQ (reference sequence). The CDR3 is CASSLAGLSAYGYTF.

The chain has TRBV27 and TRBJ2-1. From germline, CDR1 is MNHEY and CDR2 SMNVEV (reference sequence). CDR3 length equals 15 residues. The CDR3 loop reads CASSSPRAAYNEQFF.

The CDR3 region is CASSQLPGQGIYEQYF. The rearrangement uses TRBV4-3 and TRBJ2-7; the TRBD1 assignment by TCRdb is unverifiable without DNA. The CDR3 runs to 16 residues. Germline lookup yields CDR1 LGHNA and CDR2 YSLEER.